This T cell receptor beta chain is from a study of blood T cells in healthy people across ages. General study results and limits: In older individuals, TCR beta diversity per million T cells was lower, falling roughly linearly with age.

The trim removed 1 base at V and 3 bases at J, leaving 1 base unmatched. In germline, CDR1 is LGHNA, CDR2 YSLEER. The CDR3 length is 14 residues. The table lists this clonotype with many counts. Its antigen is unidentified. Through a sample-barcoded 5' primer and a J-beta primer mix, a second PCR was run for roughly 7 to 12 cycles. In TCRdb, the 5' RACE reads were re-called with MiXCR into one record per CDR3 protein. The data hold roughly 1.9 million distinct CDR3 sequences, with 39% observed a single time. This TCR came from a human donor in good health. The source material was blood. The chain carries TRBV4-3 and TRBJ2-7, with 9 positions matching TRBD2. Here the CDR3 reads CASSQGTSVYEQYF. The DNA of the CDR3 is TGCGCCAGCAGCCAAGGGACTAGCGTCTACGAGCAGTACTTC.